Relative to its sample, the clone carrying this TCR beta chain is medium-sized. The antigen remains undetermined. This entry belongs to a study of metastatic and nonmetastatic thyroid tumors. Overall study context: For malignant and benign thyroid patients, tumor or nodule tissue and blood were the sources whose repertoires were compared. Study-level results: Patients with malignant thyroid tumors reportedly had significantly higher TCR beta diversity than those with benign nodules, in blood and tumor.

Patients were all untreated before their thyroid surgery. Original analysis: The study's classifier, a distant-metastasis tool for papillary thyroid cancer, was built using CDR3 differences across clinicopathological groups. TCRdb reanalyzed the PCR reads via MiXCR. TCRdb, not the authors, supplied the V and J calls. The sample shows 15,000 to 20,000 clones, under 30% of them seen only once. This sequence originates from a female donor with papillary thyroid cancer or a benign thyroid nodule (not recorded which). Some clones in this sample may be carry-over from other donors' samples. Sequenced: adjacent normal tissue.

The CDR3, as DNA: TGCGCCAGCAGATATCGGGGGGGATACAATGAGCAGTTCTTC. It translates to CASRYRGGYNEQFF. The V and J genes are TRBV10-2 and TRBJ2-1, with 8 nucleotides matching TRBD2. The CDR3 spans 14 residues. With 6 bases clipped from V and 4 bases from J, the junction kept 5 bases outside the gene matches. Germline V gene sequence: CDR1 WSHSY, CDR2 SAAADI.